One sample yielded the 27 T cell receptor beta chains listed below, sequenced in a study of early T cells in non-severe SARS-CoV-2 infection. One entry per CDR3 protein, called by TCRdb with MiXCR from the 5' RACE reads. Found here are tens of thousands of distinct CDR3 sequences, roughly 5.9% of them singletons; the top ten hold 4.5%. Material for sequencing was whole blood. Receptors were obtained from an adult who was a healthcare worker with PCR-confirmed SARS-CoV-2 infection or an uninfected control (not recorded which).

The V and J genes are TRBV5-6 and TRBJ1-2; D unclear. Germline CDR1 SGHDT, CDR2 YYEEEE. Trimming cost V 10 bases and J 0 bases, with 19 bases left between them. CDR3 length: 15 residues. This CDR3 reads CAGGTRGGANYGYTF. The CDR3 DNA follows: TGTGCCGGTGGAACTCGCGGCGGCGCTAACTATGGCTACACCTTC.

This clonotype was recorded a few times. This chain uses TRBV6-1 with TRBJ2-1, with 7 bases fitting TRBD2. V shed 3 bases, J shed 5 bases, and the junction held 7 bases outside the gene matches. CDR3 length: 15 amino acids. Germline loops: CDR1 MNHNS, CDR2 SASEGT. In DNA form, the CDR3 reads TGTGCCAGCAGTGAGACTAGCCGCACGAACAATGAGCAGTTCTTC. It yields the protein CASSETSRTNNEQFF.

This chain links TRBV5-1 with TRBJ2-3; possibly TRBD1 for D (6 bases). The germline gives CDR1 SGHRS, CDR2 YFSETQ. Trimming shortened V by 0 bases and J by 6 bases, and 14 bases separated the two germline ends. The CDR3 is 15 residues long. This chain's CDR3 is CASSLVRGSSDTQYF. CDR3 nucleotide sequence: TGCGCCAGCAGCTTGGTCAGGGGATCATCTGATACGCAGTATTTT.

The chain has TRBV7-2 and TRBJ2-1, with 9 bases matching TRBD2. V shed 1 base and J 10 bases; nucleotides not matched to a gene: 2. The germline V gene encodes CDR1 SGHTA and CDR2 FQGNSA. CDR3 length: 13 amino acids. The DNA for the CDR3 is TGTGCCAGCAGCTTAGGTGGACTAGCGGAGCAGTTCTTC. This gives the protein CASSLGGLAEQFF.

This clonotype was seen at least ten times. V usage is TRBV10-2 and J usage is TRBJ1-1; 11 positions match TRBD1. Looked up from germline, CDR1 is WSHSY and CDR2 is SAAADI. The CDR3 sequence is 16 residues long. Germline trimming cut 4 bases from V and 6 bases from J; bases unmatched to any gene: 10. The CDR3 sequence: CASSGTGGPTGAEAFF. CDR3 in DNA: TGCGCCAGCAGTGGGACAGGGGGCCCAACGGGGGCTGAAGCTTTCTTT.

This clonotype was seen at least ten times. The J gene is TRBJ2-1, the V gene TRBV5-5; perhaps TRBD1 as D (5 bases). The V end was cut by 0 bases, the J end by 4 bases, with 8 bases between. The CDR3 sequence is 14 residues long. Germline values: CDR1 SGHKS, CDR2 YYEKEE (reference sequence). In nucleotides, the CDR3 is TGTGCCAGCAGCTTGGAGGCAGGGTACAATGAGCAGTTCTTC. Residues: CASSLEAGYNEQFF.

This rearrangement joins TRBV12-3 or TRBV12-4 to TRBJ2-5; D may be TRBD1 (5 bases). CDR3 length: 13 residues. Trimming stripped 6 bases from V and 2 bases from J, with 10 bases between. In nucleotides, the CDR3 is TGTGCCAGCAGCCTTGACAGTCAAGAGACCCAGTACTTC. Amino acids: CASSLDSQETQYF.

This clonotype was detected ten times or more. The chain combines TRBV10-3 with TRBJ2-1; 7 bases agree with TRBD2. The V gene's germline CDR1 is ENHRY and CDR2 SYGVKD. Trimming at V came to 6 bases and at J to 8 bases, leaving 10 bases not matched to a gene. The CDR3 totals 14 residues. The CDR3 nucleotides read TGTGCCATCAGACGGGGACTAAACAATGATGAGCAGTTCTTC. Its protein product is CAIRRGLNNDEQFF.

This clonotype was counted only a few times. DNA of the CDR3: TGTGCCAGCAGTGGGGGACACCCAGGGTCCTATGGCTACACCTTC. This gives the protein CASSGGHPGSYGYTF. V and J are TRBV12-3 or TRBV12-4 and TRBJ1-2, with a weak D call TRBD1 (6 bases). The CDR3 runs to 15 residues. Trimming shortened V by 5 bases and J by 4 bases, and 17 bases separated the two germline ends.

Ten or more counts support this clonotype. The V gene is TRBV30, the J gene TRBJ1-1; D not resolved. In germline, CDR1 is GTSNPN, CDR2 SVGIG (reference sequence). The CDR3 length is 13 residues. The germline V and J ends were trimmed by 2 bases and 0 bases, with 7 bases remaining between them. The CDR3 coding sequence is TGTGCCTGGAGTCCCCATGTGAACACTGAAGCTTTCTTT. It specifies CAWSPHVNTEAFF.

This clonotype was seen many times. The chain uses TRBV6-5 and TRBJ2-7; TRBD2 might be the D (5 bases). The CDR3 consists of 14 residues. Trimming took 7 bases from V and 0 from J, leaving 13 bases between them. The germline gives CDR1 MNHEY, CDR2 SVGAGI. CDR3 region: CASTTHGGSYEQYF. The DNA of the CDR3 is TGTGCCAGCACCACACACGGAGGCTCCTACGAGCAGTACTTC.

This clonotype has a handful of counts. V gene TRBV7-2 combines with J gene TRBJ2-1; D unresolved. V gave up 6 bases and J gave up 3 bases, with 6 bases separating them. This CDR3 region has 12 residues. Germline V gene data show CDR1 as SGHTA and CDR2 as FQGNSA. The CDR3 loop is CASRPGYNEQFF. In DNA, the CDR3 is TGTGCCAGCAGACCAGGCTACAATGAGCAGTTCTTC.

This clonotype was detected ten times or more. The chain employs TRBV3-1 and TRBJ2-5; D is perhaps TRBD2 (5 bases). The CDR3 has 14 residues. Per germline, CDR1 LGHDT and CDR2 YNNKEL (reference sequence). V was shortened by 1 base and J by 4 bases, with 10 bases between the two germline ends. The CDR3 DNA is TGTGCCAGCAGCCAAGGAAGTGGGAGAGAGACCCAGTACTTC. This sequence encodes CASSQGSGRETQYF.

This clonotype appeared a few times. V usage is TRBV6-6 and J usage is TRBJ2-7; 7 nucleotides align to TRBD2. The CDR3 covers 13 residues. In germline, CDR1 is MNHNY, CDR2 SVGAGI (reference sequence). The J segment lost 7 bases and the V segment lost 3 bases, leaving 6 bases of the junction unmatched. The CDR3 nucleotides read TGTGCCAGCAGTTATTGGGGGGGAGGAGAGCAGTACTTC. Its translation: CASSYWGGGEQYF.

This chain joins TRBV2 and TRBJ2-1; tentatively, D is TRBD2 (6 bases). The germline gives CDR1 SNHLY, CDR2 FYNNEI. The V end was cut by 8 bases, the J end by 6 bases, with 17 bases between. There are 14 residues in the CDR3. DNA for the CDR3: TGTGCCAGCCCTAGAGGAAGGGGAGGCAATGAGCAGTTCTTC. Encoded protein: CASPRGRGGNEQFF.

This clonotype appeared a few times. This rearrangement joins TRBV5-4 to TRBJ1-2; D unresolved. The CDR3 consists of 11 residues. V was clipped by 3 bases and J by 8 bases, with 8 bases between them. Germline V CDR1 and CDR2: SGHNT, YYREEE (reference sequence). The CDR3 DNA is TGTGCCAGCAGCTCAGGCCCCGGCTACACCTTC. Translation gives CASSSGPGYTF.

This clonotype was detected many times. V and J are TRBV10-3 and TRBJ2-1; D possibly uses TRBD1 or TRBD2 (7 bases each). The CDR3 has 15 residues. The V and J ends lost 10 bases and 4 bases respectively, with 20 bases between them. Germline CDR1 and CDR2: ENHRY and SYGVKD. The CDR3 nucleotides are TGTGCCACCAGGGGGGGAAACCTAGTGTACAATGAGCAGTTCTTC. This codes for CATRGGNLVYNEQFF.

This clonotype was counted ten times or more. The J gene is TRBJ2-5, the V gene TRBV5-6; 7 bases agree with TRBD1. V shed 2 bases and J 5 bases; nucleotides not matched to a gene: 3. There are 13 residues in the CDR3. Germline V gives CDR1 SGHDT, CDR2 YYEEEE. CDR3 residues: CASSFDRAETQYF. In DNA form, the CDR3 reads TGTGCCAGCAGCTTCGACAGGGCGGAGACCCAGTACTTC.

This clonotype was counted many times. One junction end disagrees with the germline gene, perhaps due to a read error. J is TRBJ1-2 and V is TRBV4-3; 7 bases are a match to TRBD1. The germline V gene encodes CDR1 LGHNA and CDR2 YSLEER. The CDR3 spans 14 residues. The CDR3 here is CASSPRTGDYGYTF. In DNA form, the CDR3 reads TGCGCCAGCAGCCCCAGAACAGGGGACTACGGCTACACCTTC.

This clonotype was counted many times. The chain is built from TRBV9 and TRBJ1-6; maybe TRBD1 (5 bases). Trimming took 3 bases from V and 9 from J, leaving 13 bases between them. Germline loops: CDR1 SGDLS, CDR2 YYNGEE. CDR3 length: 14 amino acids. The CDR3 nucleotides are TGTGCCAGCAGCGCCGGACATCTGGGTTCACCCCTCCACTTT. This encodes CASSAGHLGSPLHF.

This clonotype is deemed medium-sized. The chain is built from TRBV7-2 and TRBJ1-5; D is uncertain. CDR3 length equals 14 residues. V was clipped by 5 bases and J by 1 base, with 9 bases between them. CDR1 is SGHTA and CDR2 is FQGNSA in the germline V gene. CDR3 region: CASSPFSSNQPQHF. The CDR3 DNA reads as TGTGCCAGCAGCCCCTTTTCGAGCAATCAGCCCCAGCATTTT.

This clonotype was seen repeatedly, ten times or more. This chain uses TRBV7-2 with TRBJ2-5; no definite D call. V lost 0 bases and J lost 5, with 13 bases in between. The CDR3 has 15 residues. Germline V gene data show CDR1 as SGHTA and CDR2 as FQGNSA. CDR3 amino acids: CASSLAGPRRETQYF. For the CDR3, the DNA is TGTGCCAGCAGCTTAGCCGGGCCCAGAAGGGAGACCCAGTACTTC.

In this sample, this clonotype turned up many times. The rearrangement uses TRBV7-2 and TRBJ2-1; D is unclear. This CDR3 has 15 residues. V dropped 0 bases and J dropped 1 base, with 7 bases sitting between them. Germline V lookup: CDR1 SGHTA, CDR2 FQGNSA. The CDR3 DNA reads TGTGCCAGCAGCTTAGCAGGACGTTCCTACAATGAGCAGTTCTTC. Translated: CASSLAGRSYNEQFF.

This rearrangement joins TRBV7-2 to TRBJ2-1, with 10 bases that match TRBD2. Trimming cost V 2 bases and J 0 bases; bases outside gene matches: 10. Germline V CDR1 and CDR2: SGHTA, FQGNSA. The CDR3 has 19 amino acids. CDR3 DNA sequence: TGTGCCAGCAGCTTAAATCCGGGACTAGCGCCTAGCTCCTACAATGAGCAGTTCTTC. It encodes CASSLNPGLAPSSYNEQFF. The whole variable domain, remainder taken from reference TRBV7-2 and TRBJ2-1, is GAGVSQSPSNKVTEKGKDVELRCDPISGHTALYWYRQSLGQGLEFLIYFQGNSAPDKSGLPSDRFSAERTGGSVSTLTIQRTQQEDSAVYLCASSLNPGLAPSSYNEQFFGPGTRLTVL.

The genes are TRBV10-2 and TRBJ2-4, with 9 bases that match TRBD2. The V gene's germline CDR1 is WSHSY and CDR2 SAAADI. Trimming at V came to 4 bases and at J to 7 bases, leaving 11 bases not matched to a gene. This CDR3 contains 16 residues. The CDR3 loop is CASSAPSGMVGNIQYF. For the CDR3, the DNA is TGCGCCAGCAGTGCTCCTAGCGGGATGGTGGGGAACATTCAGTACTTC.

The sample holds many counts of this clonotype. CDR3: CASSSLITSGTYNEQFF. CDR3 DNA: TGTGCCAGCAGCTCCTTAATTACTAGCGGGACCTACAATGAGCAGTTCTTC. The chain carries TRBV11-2 and TRBJ2-1; 10 nucleotides match TRBD2. The V segment lost 4 bases and the J segment 2 bases; nucleotides outside the gene matches: 8. CDR3 size: 17 residues. Germline values: CDR1 SGHAT, CDR2 FQNNGV.

This clonotype has a count of ten or more. V is TRBV28 and J is TRBJ1-5; D uncertain. The length of the CDR3 is 12 residues. Trimming took 3 bases from V and 6 from J, leaving 6 bases between them. CDR1 is MDHEN, CDR2 SYDVKM, per germline. The CDR3 DNA reads TGTGCCAGCAGTTTCTGGGCTCAGCCCCAGCATTTT. It encodes CASSFWAQPQHF. Combining the CDR3 with reference TRBV28 and TRBJ1-5 gives the whole variable domain DVKVTQSSRYLVKRTGEKVFLECVQDMDHENMFWYRQDPGLGLRLIYFSYDVKMKEKGDIPEGYSVSREKKERFSLILESASTNQTSMYLCASSFWAQPQHFGDGTRLSIL.